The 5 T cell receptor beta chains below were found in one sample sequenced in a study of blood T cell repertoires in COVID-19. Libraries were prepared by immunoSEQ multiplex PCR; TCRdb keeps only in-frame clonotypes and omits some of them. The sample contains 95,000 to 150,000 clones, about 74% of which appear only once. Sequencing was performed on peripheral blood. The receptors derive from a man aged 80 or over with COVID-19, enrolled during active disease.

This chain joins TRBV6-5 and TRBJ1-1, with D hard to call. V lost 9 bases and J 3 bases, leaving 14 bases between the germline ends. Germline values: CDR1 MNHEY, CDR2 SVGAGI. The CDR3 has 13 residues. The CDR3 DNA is TGTGCCAGTAGACGGTCGGGGTACACTGAAGCTTTCTTT. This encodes CASRRSGYTEAFF.

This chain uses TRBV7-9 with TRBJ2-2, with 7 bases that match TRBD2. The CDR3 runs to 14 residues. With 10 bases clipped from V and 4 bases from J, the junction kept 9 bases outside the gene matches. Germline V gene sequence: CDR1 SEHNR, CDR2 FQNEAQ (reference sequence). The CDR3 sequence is CAILAGVLTGELFF. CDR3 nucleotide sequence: TGTGCCATTCTGGCGGGAGTCCTCACCGGGGAGCTGTTTTTT.

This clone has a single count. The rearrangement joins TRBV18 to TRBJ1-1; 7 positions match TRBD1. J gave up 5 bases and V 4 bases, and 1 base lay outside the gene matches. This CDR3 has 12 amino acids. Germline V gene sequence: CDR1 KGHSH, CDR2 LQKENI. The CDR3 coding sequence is TGTGCCAGCTCACGACAGGGTACTGAAGCTTTCTTT. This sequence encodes CASSRQGTEAFF.

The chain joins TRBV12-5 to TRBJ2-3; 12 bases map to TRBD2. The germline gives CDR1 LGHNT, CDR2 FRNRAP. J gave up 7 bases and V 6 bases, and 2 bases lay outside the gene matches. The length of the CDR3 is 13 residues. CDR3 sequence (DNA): TGTGCTAGTGGGACTAGCGGGGGTAATACGCAGTATTTT. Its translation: CASGTSGGNTQYF.

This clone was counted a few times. The DNA of the CDR3 is TGTGCCAGTAGTATTCCCGGACAGGGTGAGAACGAGCAGTACTTC. Residues: CASSIPGQGENEQYF. The chain carries TRBV19 and TRBJ2-7, with 8 bases identical to TRBD1. Trimming took 3 bases from V and 5 from J; bases not matched to a gene: 9. Germline-derived CDR1 and CDR2 are LNHDA and SQIVND (reference sequence). CDR3 length equals 15 residues.